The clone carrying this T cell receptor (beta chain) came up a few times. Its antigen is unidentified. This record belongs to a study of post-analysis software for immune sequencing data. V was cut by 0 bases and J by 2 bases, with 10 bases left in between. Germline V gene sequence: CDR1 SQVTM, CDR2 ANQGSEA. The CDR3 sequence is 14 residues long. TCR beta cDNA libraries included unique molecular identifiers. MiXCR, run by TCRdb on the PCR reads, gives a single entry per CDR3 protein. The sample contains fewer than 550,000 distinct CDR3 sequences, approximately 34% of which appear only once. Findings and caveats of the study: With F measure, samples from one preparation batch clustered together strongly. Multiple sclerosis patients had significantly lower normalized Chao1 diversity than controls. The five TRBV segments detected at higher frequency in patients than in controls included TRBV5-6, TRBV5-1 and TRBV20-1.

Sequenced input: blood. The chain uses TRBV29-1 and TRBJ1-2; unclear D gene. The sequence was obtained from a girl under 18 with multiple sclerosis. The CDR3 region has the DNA TGCAGCGTTGAAGACCCAGATAACAACTATGGCTACACCTTC. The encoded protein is CSVEDPDNNYGYTF.